The rows below give T cell receptor beta chains drawn from one sample of a study of STAT5B mutations in CD4+ large granular lymphocyte leukemia. Sequencing was performed with immunoSEQ multiplex PCR; in TCRdb, only in-frame clones are kept and a portion is missing. The table shows some 45,000 clones, with 80% to 90% occurring only once. The sequenced material came from CD4+ T cells from blood buffy coats. The receptors originated from a human donor in good health. The CDR3 runs from the conserved cysteine through the conserved F or W. D genes are given only for firm matches. For some rows the clone size is stated as once, few or many, or as a class when expanded; others skip it.

v_gene	d_gene	abundance	j_gene	CDR3nt	CDR3aa
TRBV5-1	.	.	TRBJ1-2	TGCGCCAGCAGCTTGGAAATCGTTTCCCGGGGACGAGGCTACACCTTC	CASSLEIVSRGRGYTF
TRBV11-2	TRBD1	.	TRBJ1-2	TGTGCCAGCAGCTTGATCCCGGGACAGGGGGCGTGGGGCTACACCTTC	CASSLIPGQGAWGYTF
TRBV7-9	.	.	TRBJ1-5	TGTGCCAGCAGCTTGTCTAGTCAGCCCCAGCATTTT	CASSLSSQPQHF
TRBV9	TRBD2	once	TRBJ2-7	TGTGCCAGCAGCTCCGATGGGACTAGTATAAGGGAGCAGTACTTC	CASSSDGTSIREQYF
TRBV14	.	few	TRBJ1-1	TGTGCCAGCAGTCAGGGGCTACAGGGTTTGTTTGAAGCTTTCTTT	CASSQGLQGLFEAFF
TRBV7-2	TRBD2	.	TRBJ2-3	TGTGCCAGCAGCTTAAGGGAGCGTGGGAGGGGCACAGATACGCAGTATTTT	CASSLRERGRGTDTQYF
TRBV9	TRBD2	.	TRBJ2-1	TGTGCCAGCAGCGTGGGGACTAGCGGGAGATCCCACAATGAGCAGTTCTTC	CASSVGTSGRSHNEQFF
TRBV27	.	.	TRBJ2-7	TGTGCCAGCAGTAGACGACTAGGGTGGGCCTACGAGCAGTACTTC	CASSRRLGWAYEQYF
TRBV30	.	once	TRBJ1-6	TGTGCCTGGAGCGCTGAGCCGGGTTTCGGAAATTCACCCCTCCACTTT	CAWSAEPGFGNSPLHF
TRBV19	.	.	TRBJ1-5	TGTGCCAGTAGTATCCCGGGATCCGGTCAGCCCCAGCATTTT	CASSIPGSGQPQHF
TRBV7-8	.	.	TRBJ1-5	TGTGCCAGCAGCCCTGGGACGGGCCTCAATCAGCCCCAGCATTTT	CASSPGTGLNQPQHF
TRBV5-4	.	.	TRBJ2-6	TGTGCCAGCAGCCGGAACGAAGGTGGGGCCAACGTCCTGACTTTC	CASSRNEGGANVLTF
TRBV19	.	.	TRBJ2-1	TGTGCCAGTAGTATAAGACCGTCCTTGGGAAGCTCCTACAATGAGCAGTTCTTC	CASSIRPSLGSSYNEQFF
TRBV28	.	.	TRBJ1-2	TGTGCCAGCCGAAGTGAAGGGAAGGGCTACACCTTC	CASRSEGKGYTF
TRBV19	TRBD1	.	TRBJ1-2	TGTGCCAGTAGTATAGACCGGGGAGGACAGGGCCTAACCATCTATGGCTACACCTTC	CASSIDRGGQGLTIYGYTF
TRBV6-6	.	.	TRBJ1-2	TGTGCCAGCAGTAGGGACCGGAGGTGGGGCTACACCTTC	CASSRDRRWGYTF
TRBV4-3	.	.	TRBJ2-2	TGCGCCAGCAGCCAAGTGGGCAGGTTAATTGCCGGGGAGCTGTTTTTT	CASSQVGRLIAGELFF
TRBV19	TRBD1	.	TRBJ1-2	TGTGCCAGTAGTCCCGGCGGGACAGGGCTCGTCAGTGGCTACACCTTC	CASSPGGTGLVSGYTF